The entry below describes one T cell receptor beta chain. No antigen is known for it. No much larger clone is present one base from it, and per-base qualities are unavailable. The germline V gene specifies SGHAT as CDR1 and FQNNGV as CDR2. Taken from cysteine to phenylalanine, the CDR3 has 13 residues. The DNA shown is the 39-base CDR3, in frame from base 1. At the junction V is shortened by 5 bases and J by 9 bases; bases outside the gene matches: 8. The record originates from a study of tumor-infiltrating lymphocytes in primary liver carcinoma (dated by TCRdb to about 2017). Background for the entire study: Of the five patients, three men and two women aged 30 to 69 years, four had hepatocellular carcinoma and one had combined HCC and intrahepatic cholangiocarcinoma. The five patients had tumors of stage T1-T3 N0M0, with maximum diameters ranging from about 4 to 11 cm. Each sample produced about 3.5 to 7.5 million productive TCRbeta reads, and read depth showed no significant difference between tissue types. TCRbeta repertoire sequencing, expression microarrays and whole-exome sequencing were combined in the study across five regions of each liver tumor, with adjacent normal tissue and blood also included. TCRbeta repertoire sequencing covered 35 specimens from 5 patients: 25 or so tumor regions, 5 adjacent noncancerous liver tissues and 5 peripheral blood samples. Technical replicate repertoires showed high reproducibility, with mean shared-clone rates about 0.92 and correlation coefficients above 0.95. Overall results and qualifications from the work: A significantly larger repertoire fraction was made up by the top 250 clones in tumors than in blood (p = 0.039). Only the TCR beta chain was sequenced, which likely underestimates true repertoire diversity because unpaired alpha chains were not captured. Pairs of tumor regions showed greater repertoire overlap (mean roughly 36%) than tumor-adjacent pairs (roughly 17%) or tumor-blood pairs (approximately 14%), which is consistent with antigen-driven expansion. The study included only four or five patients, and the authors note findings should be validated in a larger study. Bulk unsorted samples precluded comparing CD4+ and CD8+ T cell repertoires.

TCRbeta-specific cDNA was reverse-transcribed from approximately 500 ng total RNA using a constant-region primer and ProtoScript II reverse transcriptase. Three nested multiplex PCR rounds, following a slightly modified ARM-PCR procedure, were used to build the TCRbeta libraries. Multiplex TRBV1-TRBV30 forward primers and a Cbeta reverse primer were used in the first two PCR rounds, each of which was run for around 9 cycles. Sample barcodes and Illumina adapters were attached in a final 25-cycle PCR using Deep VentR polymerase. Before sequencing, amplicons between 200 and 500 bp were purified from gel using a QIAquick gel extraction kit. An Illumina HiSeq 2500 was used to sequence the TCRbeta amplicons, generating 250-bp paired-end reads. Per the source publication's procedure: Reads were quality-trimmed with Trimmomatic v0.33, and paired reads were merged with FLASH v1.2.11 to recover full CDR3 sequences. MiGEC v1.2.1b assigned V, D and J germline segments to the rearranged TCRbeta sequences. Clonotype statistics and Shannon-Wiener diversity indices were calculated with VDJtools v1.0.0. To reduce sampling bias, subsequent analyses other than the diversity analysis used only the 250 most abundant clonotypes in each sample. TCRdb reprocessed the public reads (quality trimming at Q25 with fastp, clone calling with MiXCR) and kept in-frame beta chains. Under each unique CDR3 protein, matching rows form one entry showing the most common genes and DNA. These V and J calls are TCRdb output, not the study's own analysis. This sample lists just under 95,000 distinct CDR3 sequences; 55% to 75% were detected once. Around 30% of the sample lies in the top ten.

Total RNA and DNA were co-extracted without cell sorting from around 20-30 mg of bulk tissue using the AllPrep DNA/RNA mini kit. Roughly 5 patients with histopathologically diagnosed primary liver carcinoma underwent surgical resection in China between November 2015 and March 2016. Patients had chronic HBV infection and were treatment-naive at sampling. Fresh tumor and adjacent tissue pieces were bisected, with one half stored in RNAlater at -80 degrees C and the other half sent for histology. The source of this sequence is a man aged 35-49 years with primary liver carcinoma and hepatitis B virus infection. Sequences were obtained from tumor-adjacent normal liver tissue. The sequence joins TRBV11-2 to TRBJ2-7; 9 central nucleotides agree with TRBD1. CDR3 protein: CASSIGTGRGQYF. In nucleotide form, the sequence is TGTGCCAGCAGCATCGGGACAGGGCGGGGGCAGTACTTC.